The rows below give T cell receptor beta chains drawn from one sample of a study of blood T cell repertoires in COVID-19. Assay used: immunoSEQ multiplex PCR; TCRdb lists only in-frame clones, some missing. Of roughly 300,000 clones in the sample, 85% were seen once. Sequencing was carried out using PBMCs or T cells enriched from blood (not recorded which). These receptors originate from a woman between 45 and 60 years old who had recovered from COVID-19. CDR3s include the opening cysteine and the closing phenylalanine or tryptophan. The D gene is left open where the match is weak. Size tells how often a clone was seen (once, few, many) or the class of an expanded clone, and some rows leave it out.

j_gene: TRBJ1-5; abundance: few; v_gene: TRBV7-8; d_gene: TRBD1; CDR3nt: TGTGCCAGCAGCTTAACAGGGGCTGCGGGCAATCAGCCCCAGCATTTT; CDR3aa: CASSLTGAAGNQPQHF
j_gene: TRBJ1-2; abundance: .; v_gene: TRBV19; d_gene: .; CDR3nt: TGTGCCAGTAGTCGACGGGGGGGCGATGGCTACACCTTC; CDR3aa: CASSRRGGDGYTF
j_gene: TRBJ2-7; abundance: .; v_gene: TRBV30; d_gene: .; CDR3nt: TGTGCCTGGAGCCTATCTTTTGACAGGAACTCCTACGAGCAGTACTTC; CDR3aa: CAWSLSFDRNSYEQYF
j_gene: TRBJ2-3; abundance: .; v_gene: TRBV19; d_gene: TRBD2; CDR3nt: TGTGCCAGTAGTCGAGCTAGCGGGCTCGTTGATACGCAGTATTTT; CDR3aa: CASSRASGLVDTQYF
j_gene: TRBJ1-5; abundance: .; v_gene: TRBV18; d_gene: TRBD1; CDR3nt: TGTGCCAGCTCACCACTAGGGACAGGGGGCTCTCAGCCCCAGCATTTT; CDR3aa: CASSPLGTGGSQPQHF
j_gene: TRBJ2-7; abundance: .; v_gene: TRBV4-1; d_gene: .; CDR3nt: TGCGCCAGCAGCCCGCTGCATGGGAGTAAGAACGAGCAGTACTTC; CDR3aa: CASSPLHGSKNEQYF
j_gene: TRBJ1-4; abundance: .; v_gene: TRBV1; d_gene: .; CDR3nt: TGCACCAGCAGCGCGGGGATCGACGAAAAACTGTTTTTT; CDR3aa: CTSSAGIDEKLFF
j_gene: TRBJ2-2; abundance: few; v_gene: TRBV6-6; d_gene: TRBD1; CDR3nt: TGTGCCAGCAGTAATCATCGACAGGGCGACACCGGGGAGCTGTTTTTT; CDR3aa: CASSNHRQGDTGELFF
j_gene: TRBJ1-1; abundance: .; v_gene: TRBV7-9; d_gene: .; CDR3nt: TGTGCCAGCAGCTTATCCGTTACTGAAGCTTTCTTT; CDR3aa: CASSLSVTEAFF
j_gene: TRBJ2-3; abundance: few; v_gene: TRBV29-1; d_gene: .; CDR3nt: TGCAGCGTTGGTAAAGGGGGCACAGATACGCAGTATTTT; CDR3aa: CSVGKGGTDTQYF
j_gene: TRBJ1-2; abundance: .; v_gene: TRBV3-1/TRBV3-2; d_gene: TRBD1; CDR3nt: TGTGCCAGCAGCCAGAACAGGGGAGCCGGCTACACCTTC; CDR3aa: CASSQNRGAGYTF
j_gene: TRBJ1-2; abundance: .; v_gene: TRBV6-6; d_gene: .; CDR3nt: TGTGCCAGCAGCACAGACGGCCCCTCAAGGGGCTACACCTTC; CDR3aa: CASSTDGPSRGYTF
j_gene: TRBJ2-4; abundance: .; v_gene: TRBV9; d_gene: TRBD1; CDR3nt: TGTGCCAGGGAGGGACAGGGGAACATTCAGTACTTC; CDR3aa: CAREGQGNIQYF
j_gene: TRBJ2-1; abundance: .; v_gene: TRBV12-3/TRBV12-4; d_gene: .; CDR3nt: TGTGCCAGCAGTCCGGACTTATTAAAGTTCTTC; CDR3aa: CASSPDLLKFF
j_gene: TRBJ1-4; abundance: .; v_gene: TRBV28; d_gene: .; CDR3nt: TGTGCCAGCAGTTTAGTTAGTGAAAAACTGTTTTTT; CDR3aa: CASSLVSEKLFF
j_gene: TRBJ1-1; abundance: .; v_gene: TRBV6-5; d_gene: .; CDR3nt: TGTGCCAGCAGTTACTCGAGCGCAGGGAGGACTGAAGCTTTCTTT; CDR3aa: CASSYSSAGRTEAFF
j_gene: TRBJ2-7; abundance: .; v_gene: TRBV24-1; d_gene: TRBD1; CDR3nt: TGTGCCACCAGTGACTCCACAGGGGAAAGCTCCTACGAGCAGTACTTC; CDR3aa: CATSDSTGESSYEQYF
j_gene: TRBJ1-4; abundance: .; v_gene: TRBV5-8; d_gene: .; CDR3nt: TGTGCCAGCAGCTCCGTGGACAACCTGTTTTTT; CDR3aa: CASSSVDNLFF
j_gene: TRBJ2-3; abundance: .; v_gene: TRBV3-1/TRBV3-2; d_gene: TRBD2; CDR3nt: TGTGCCAGCAGCCAAGCCCCTCCGGGACTAGGGCGGGATACGCAGTATTTT; CDR3aa: CASSQAPPGLGRDTQYF
j_gene: TRBJ2-3; abundance: .; v_gene: TRBV27; d_gene: TRBD2; CDR3nt: TGTGCCAGCAGGGCGGGGGTTAGCACAGATACGCAGTATTTT; CDR3aa: CASRAGVSTDTQYF
j_gene: TRBJ1-3; abundance: .; v_gene: TRBV19; d_gene: .; CDR3nt: TGTGCCAGTAGTGCGGTGGCAGCGTCTGGAAACACCATATATTTT; CDR3aa: CASSAVAASGNTIYF
j_gene: TRBJ2-1; abundance: .; v_gene: TRBV10-1; d_gene: .; CDR3nt: TGCGCCAGCAGTGAGTCAGGTGGTAGCGGACTCTTTTCGCAGTTCTTC; CDR3aa: CASSESGGSGLFSQFF
j_gene: TRBJ1-1; abundance: .; v_gene: TRBV9; d_gene: .; CDR3nt: TGTGCCAGCAGCGTAGGGGGCGGTGTGTCGAACACTGAAGCTTTCTTT; CDR3aa: CASSVGGGVSNTEAFF
j_gene: TRBJ1-1; abundance: .; v_gene: TRBV5-1; d_gene: .; CDR3nt: TGCGCCAGCAGCTTGGGGGGGCTCAGCACTGAAGCTTTCTTT; CDR3aa: CASSLGGLSTEAFF
j_gene: TRBJ1-5; abundance: .; v_gene: TRBV2; d_gene: .; CDR3nt: TGTGCCAGCAGTGAAGGGACACTACATAGCAATCAGCCCCAGCATTTT; CDR3aa: CASSEGTLHSNQPQHF
j_gene: TRBJ2-2; abundance: .; v_gene: TRBV19; d_gene: .; CDR3nt: TGTGCCAGTAGTGTAGACAGTCGTTACACCGGGGAGCTGTTTTTT; CDR3aa: CASSVDSRYTGELFF
j_gene: TRBJ2-5; abundance: .; v_gene: TRBV24-1; d_gene: .; CDR3nt: TGTGCCACCAGTGATCCGCAGGGGCAAGAGACCCAGTACTTC; CDR3aa: CATSDPQGQETQYF
j_gene: TRBJ1-1; abundance: .; v_gene: TRBV19; d_gene: TRBD1; CDR3nt: TGTGCCAGTAGTGGAAGACAGGGTTATTTGACTGAAGCTTTCTTT; CDR3aa: CASSGRQGYLTEAFF